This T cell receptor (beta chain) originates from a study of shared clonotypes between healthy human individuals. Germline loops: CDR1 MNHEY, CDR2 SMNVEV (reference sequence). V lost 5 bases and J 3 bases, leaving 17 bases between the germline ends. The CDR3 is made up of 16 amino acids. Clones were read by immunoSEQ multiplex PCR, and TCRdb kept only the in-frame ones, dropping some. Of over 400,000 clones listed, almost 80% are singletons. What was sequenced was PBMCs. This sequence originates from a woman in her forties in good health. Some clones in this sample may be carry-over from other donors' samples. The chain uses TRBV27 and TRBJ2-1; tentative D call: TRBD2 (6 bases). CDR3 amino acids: CASSPPFGRGYNEQFF. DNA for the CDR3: TGTGCCAGCAGTCCACCCTTTGGGCGGGGCTACAATGAGCAGTTCTTC.